This T cell receptor (beta chain) is drawn from a study of blood T cell dynamics during melanoma immunotherapy. The time point denotes: week 3, after first cycle of checkpoint inhibitor. Disease control meant complete response, partial response or stable disease at 12 weeks. Germline CDR1 is GTSNPN and CDR2 is SVGIG (reference sequence). The CDR3 is made up of 13 amino acids. V was shortened by 7 bases and J by 4 bases, with 16 bases between the two germline ends. Sequencing was performed with immunoSEQ multiplex PCR; in TCRdb, only in-frame clones are kept and a portion is missing. The data contain almost 15,000 clones, 92% of them seen just once; the ten biggest clones take up around 0.99%.

The clonotype originates from a human donor with melanoma. The material sequenced was blood, taken from a patient treated with checkpoint blockade. This chain connects TRBV30 to TRBJ1-1; D possibly corresponds to TRBD1 (6 bases). This CDR3 is CAFAGDTGTEAFF. As DNA, the CDR3 is TGTGCCTTCGCAGGGGATACGGGCACTGAAGCTTTCTTT.